These 32 T cell receptor beta chains were sequenced from one sample in a study of beta chain features in type 1 diabetes. Of the isolated RNA, all was reverse transcribed, and so the sequenced material was expressed TCRB transcripts. Libraries were prepared by immunoSEQ multiplex PCR; TCRdb keeps only in-frame clonotypes and omits some of them. The sample holds 130,000 or so clones, around a tenth seen once. Material: central memory CD4+ T cells from blood. The receptors stem from a woman aged 40 to 50 in good health.

The sample holds many counts of this clone. The chain carries TRBV10-3 and TRBJ2-3; weak D call: TRBD1 (6 bases). Germline-derived CDR1 and CDR2 are ENHRY and SYGVKD. The CDR3 spans 12 residues. Trimming stripped 11 bases from V and 2 bases from J, with 11 bases between. CDR3 sequence: CAAGTPTDTQYF. CDR3 coding DNA: TGTGCCGCCGGGACACCCACAGATACGCAGTATTTT.

This clone was counted only a few times. V is TRBV9 and J is TRBJ1-2; D call uncertain. Germline V lookup: CDR1 SGDLS, CDR2 YYNGEE. The ends were cut back, 0 bases at V and 6 bases at J, with 12 bases in the middle. The CDR3 contains 14 residues. The CDR3 DNA reads as TGTGCCAGCAGCGTAGCTGCCGGGGTCGATGGCTACACCTTC. Its translation: CASSVAAGVDGYTF.

The chain has TRBV6-1 and TRBJ1-1, with 9 bases fitting TRBD1. V gave up 3 bases and J gave up 6 bases; unmatched junction bases: 14. Germline V gene lookup returns CDR1 MNHNS and CDR2 SASEGT. CDR3 length: 17 residues. The CDR3 nucleotides read TGTGCCAGCAGTGATCTATTACAGGGGGCTGGAGTCGCTGAAGCTTTCTTT. As protein: CASSDLLQGAGVAEAFF.

This clone was seen more than once but under ten times. This rearrangement joins TRBV6-6 to TRBJ2-7; D gene ambiguous. The V gene's germline CDR1 is MNHNY and CDR2 SVGAGI (reference sequence). V lost 5 bases to trimming and J lost 9 bases, with 8 bases between them. The CDR3 has 10 residues. The DNA of the CDR3 is TGTGCCAGCAGTGAAAACTCGCAGTACTTC. Amino acids: CASSENSQYF.

This clone occurred a few times. The chain uses TRBV7-7 and TRBJ1-1, with 9 positions matching TRBD1. CDR3 size: 15 residues. J lost 4 bases, V lost 2 bases, and 5 bases had no gene match. Germline lookup yields CDR1 SSHAT and CDR2 FNYEAQ (reference sequence). In DNA form, the CDR3 reads TGTGCCAGCAGCTTACCCGGGACAGGGTTCACTGAAGCTTTCTTT. Protein product: CASSLPGTGFTEAFF.

A few counts support this clone. The rearrangement links TRBV2 to TRBJ2-5, with D possibly matching TRBD2 (5 bases). The V gene's germline CDR1 is SNHLY and CDR2 FYNNEI. V lost 7 bases to trimming and J lost 7 bases, with 19 bases between them. The CDR3 runs 14 residues. This chain's CDR3 is CASKYEWSGGTQYF. CDR3 DNA: TGTGCCAGCAAGTATGAGTGGAGCGGTGGGACCCAGTACTTC.

The V and J genes are TRBV5-1 and TRBJ2-7; TRBD2 might be the D (5 bases). The germline V gene encodes CDR1 SGHRS and CDR2 YFSETQ. V shed 0 bases and J shed 5 bases, with 9 bases lying between them. The CDR3 is 13 residues long. CDR3 residues: CASSLDTGNEQYF. The CDR3 bases are TGCGCCAGCAGCTTGGACACGGGGAACGAGCAGTACTTC.

This clone was seen at least ten times. The V gene is TRBV7-9, the J gene TRBJ1-5; maybe TRBD1 (5 bases). Germline CDR1 is SEHNR and CDR2 is FQNEAQ (reference sequence). This CDR3 has 15 amino acids. V was cut by 5 bases and J by 0 bases, with 11 bases left in between. CDR3 region: CASSPLGDSNQPQHF. The CDR3 DNA reads TGTGCCAGCAGCCCATTAGGGGATAGCAATCAGCCCCAGCATTTT.

The count of this clone is one. The chain links TRBV4-2 to TRBJ2-2, with TRBD2 matching over 11 bases. CDR3 length: 19 amino acids. Germline CDR1 is LGHNA and CDR2 is YNFKEQ. The ends lost 0 bases at V and 5 bases at J; junction bases unmatched: 11. The chain's CDR3 is CASSQDVVVAGGGTGELFF. The CDR3 nucleotides read TGTGCCAGCAGCCAAGATGTGGTAGTAGCGGGGGGGGGAACCGGGGAGCTGTTTTTT.

The CDR3 DNA reads as TGTGCCACCAGGAGGACAGCAAAGGAGCCCTATGGCTACACCTTC. This sequence encodes CATRRTAKEPYGYTF. V usage is TRBV15 and J usage is TRBJ1-2; possible D gene TRBD1, 6 bases. Germline CDR1 LNHNV, CDR2 YYDKDF (reference sequence). The CDR3 consists of 15 residues. V shed 6 bases and J shed 4 bases, with 18 bases lying between them.

The CDR3 sequence: CASSLEIFVLGRRTDTQYF. The CDR3 DNA reads TGCGCCAGCAGCTTGGAAATATTCGTCTTGGGGAGGAGGACAGATACGCAGTATTTT. The chain uses TRBV5-1 and TRBJ2-3; D might be TRBD2 (6 bases). Germline V gives CDR1 SGHRS, CDR2 YFSETQ. This CDR3 is 19 amino acids long. The ends were cut back, 0 bases at V and 3 bases at J, with 23 bases in the middle.

The V gene is TRBV7-6, the J gene TRBJ2-3; 9 bases match TRBD1. This CDR3 has 16 amino acids. V lost 5 bases and J lost 3; bases outside the gene matches: 9. Germline values: CDR1 SGHVS, CDR2 FNYEAQ. The CDR3 coding sequence is TGTGCCAGCAGCGCCCGTGGGACAGGGAGTACAGATACGCAGTATTTT. This encodes CASSARGTGSTDTQYF. The full variable domain, in which reference TRBV7-6 and TRBJ2-3 provide the parts outside the CDR3, is GAGVSQSPRYKVTKRGQDVALRCDPISGHVSLYWYRQALGQGPEFLTYFNYEAQQDKSGLPNDRFSAERPEGSISTLTIQRTEQRDSAMYRCASSARGTGSTDTQYFGPGTRLTVL.

This clone was recorded a few times. The CDR3 region has the DNA TGTGCCAGCAGTCTACAGGGGCCCAATTCACCCCTCCACTTT. It is translated as CASSLQGPNSPLHF. The genes are TRBV27 and TRBJ1-6; TRBD1 aligns across 7 bases. CDR1 MNHEY and CDR2 SMNVEV come from the germline V gene (reference sequence). CDR3 length equals 14 residues. V gave up 5 bases and J gave up 7 bases; unmatched junction bases: 5.

The chain couples TRBV5-1 to TRBJ2-2; D is possibly TRBD2 (5 bases). This CDR3 has 15 residues. Germline V gene sequence: CDR1 SGHRS, CDR2 YFSETQ. Trimming shortened V by 4 bases and J by 4 bases, and 14 bases separated the two germline ends. DNA of the CDR3: TGCGCCAGCAGCCTCTACGGGGTCGGCACCGGGGAGCTGTTTTTT. Protein: CASSLYGVGTGELFF.

The chain is built from TRBV5-1 and TRBJ2-7, with 9 bases fitting TRBD1. Germline CDR1 SGHRS, CDR2 YFSETQ. V lost 3 bases and J lost 6; bases outside the gene matches: 7. The CDR3 is 14 amino acids. Here the CDR3 reads CASSSGQGRGEQYF. The CDR3 DNA reads TGCGCCAGCAGCTCGGGACAGGGCAGAGGCGAGCAGTACTTC.

This clone was seen a handful of times. The chain employs TRBV5-1 and TRBJ1-2; D is possibly TRBD1 (5 bases). CDR1 and CDR2 from the germline V gene are SGHRS and YFSETQ. With 4 bases removed from V and 0 bases from J, the gap between germline ends came to 16 bases. The CDR3 has 16 residues. In nucleotides, the CDR3 is TGCGCCAGCAGCCCCCCTTTCAGGGCGCCTAACTATGGCTACACCTTC. This encodes CASSPPFRAPNYGYTF.

This clone has at least ten counts. The chain couples TRBV2 to TRBJ1-2; a weak D match, TRBD1 (5 bases). Between the trimmed V and J ends, which lost 6 bases and 4 bases, there was a span of 12 bases. The germline V gene encodes CDR1 SNHLY and CDR2 FYNNEI. This CDR3 has 13 residues. The CDR3 region is CASRYWDSYGYTF. CDR3 nucleotides: TGTGCCAGCAGATATTGGGACTCCTATGGCTACACCTTC. Full variable domain (rest looked up from reference TRBV2 and TRBJ1-2): EPEVTQTPSHQVTQMGQEVILRCVPISNHLYFYWYRQILGQKVEFLVSFYNNEISEKSEIFDDQFSVERPDGSNFTLKIRSTKLEDSAMYFCASRYWDSYGYTFGSGTRLTVV.

This chain joins TRBV6-5 and TRBJ2-7; a weak D match, TRBD1 (5 bases). Germline V lookup: CDR1 MNHEY, CDR2 SVGAGI. The V and J ends lost 5 bases and 5 bases respectively, with 19 bases between them. The CDR3 is made up of 15 amino acids. The CDR3 nucleotides read TGTGCCAGCAGTCCAGGGTCCGAAGGTAAAAACGAGCAGTACTTC. Its translation is CASSPGSEGKNEQYF.

The chain is built from TRBV2 and TRBJ1-2; D is ambiguous. V was pared by 5 bases and J by 7 bases, with 14 bases between. Germline lookup yields CDR1 SNHLY and CDR2 FYNNEI. CDR3 length equals 13 residues. The CDR3 region has the DNA TGTGCCAGCAGTTTCTCGTCCGCGGGTGGCTACACCTTC. Its translation is CASSFSSAGGYTF.

V usage is TRBV5-1 and J usage is TRBJ2-2, with D tentatively TRBD2 (5 bases). V was clipped by 3 bases and J by 3 bases, with 12 bases between them. The germline V gene encodes CDR1 SGHRS and CDR2 YFSETQ. This CDR3 is built from 15 residues. The CDR3 sequence is CASSWTGKYTGELFF. DNA for the CDR3: TGCGCCAGCAGCTGGACCGGGAAATACACCGGGGAGCTGTTTTTT.

This clone has only a few counts. The rearrangement uses TRBV5-1 and TRBJ2-1, with a tentative D call TRBD2 (6 bases). The CDR3 is 15 residues long. V was cut by 1 base and J by 2 bases, with 10 bases left in between. The germline gives CDR1 SGHRS, CDR2 YFSETQ. The CDR3 DNA reads as TGCGCCAGCAGCTTGATCGGGGGTCCCTACAATGAGCAGTTCTTC. As protein: CASSLIGGPYNEQFF.

A few counts support this clone. The CDR3 DNA reads as TGTGCCAGCAGCCTGGGACTAGGAGAGACCCAGTACTTC. Translating it yields CASSLGLGETQYF. The chain links TRBV14 to TRBJ2-5; 8 bases are a match to TRBD2. Losses at the gene ends were 4 bases for V and 4 bases for J; bases not matched to a gene: 2. The CDR3 runs 13 residues. Germline loops: CDR1 SGHDN, CDR2 FVKESK.

This clone was observed a few times. This CDR3 is CASRGGFTEAFF. CDR3 in DNA: TGTGCCAGCCGAGGTGGGTTCACTGAAGCTTTCTTT. The J gene is TRBJ1-1, the V gene TRBV28; the D is unclear. CDR3 length: 12 amino acids. Trimming removed 8 bases at V and 4 bases at J, with 11 bases between. CDR1 MDHEN and CDR2 SYDVKM come from the germline V gene.

In this sample, this clone turned up a few times. This chain links TRBV10-1 with TRBJ2-5, with D maybe TRBD2 (6 bases). The V gene's germline CDR1 is WNHNN and CDR2 SYGVQD (reference sequence). This CDR3 is built from 13 residues. V dropped 8 bases and J dropped 1 base, with 11 bases sitting between them. The CDR3 DNA sequence: TGCGCCAGCTCGGGGGAGATCCAAGAGACCCAGTACTTC. The encoded protein is CASSGEIQETQYF.

The chain couples TRBV2 to TRBJ1-6, with D unresolved. Germline V CDR1 and CDR2: SNHLY, FYNNEI. Between the trimmed V and J ends, which lost 6 bases and 8 bases, there was a span of 14 bases. The CDR3 covers 14 residues. The DNA for the CDR3 is TGTGCCAGCAGAATAGGGAGGGCTGATTCACCCCTCCACTTT. Protein sequence: CASRIGRADSPLHF.

This clone occurred a few times. V is TRBV7-9 and J is TRBJ2-1; 9 nucleotides line up with TRBD2. From germline, CDR1 is SEHNR and CDR2 FQNEAQ (reference sequence). The CDR3 runs 14 residues. V lost 8 bases to trimming and J lost 3 bases; unmatched junction nucleotides: 5. CDR3: CASQAGGRYNEQFF. CDR3 DNA sequence: TGTGCCAGCCAGGCGGGGGGGCGCTACAATGAGCAGTTCTTC.

This clone was seen only a few times. The V gene is TRBV6-5, the J gene TRBJ2-7; no definite D call. The V and J ends lost 0 bases and 2 bases respectively, with 11 bases between them. Germline values: CDR1 MNHEY, CDR2 SVGAGI. The CDR3 loop spans 15 amino acids. The CDR3 region has the DNA TGTGCCAGCAGTTACTCGACATTTCTTACCTACGAGCAGTACTTC. This gives the protein CASSYSTFLTYEQYF.

The chain links TRBV6-5 to TRBJ1-2; D unresolved. Germline CDR1 reads MNHEY; CDR2 reads SVGAGI. The CDR3 is 14 amino acids. The V gene lost 2 bases and the J gene lost 0 bases, with 7 bases spanning the gap. CDR3 bases: TGTGCCAGCAGTTACGATACAGCTAACTATGGCTACACCTTC. Its translation: CASSYDTANYGYTF.

V and J are TRBV19 and TRBJ1-1; D possibly corresponds to TRBD1 (5 bases). Trimming cost V 6 bases and J 5 bases, with 19 bases left between them. CDR3 size: 15 residues. The germline CDR1 and CDR2 sequences are LNHDA and SQIVND (reference sequence). Here the CDR3 reads CASSEWGGEKTEAFF. The CDR3 coding sequence is TGTGCCAGTAGCGAGTGGGGCGGGGAGAAGACTGAAGCTTTCTTT.

This clone was counted only a few times. The chain combines TRBV11-2 with TRBJ1-2; TRBD1 matches 8 bases. Germline V gene sequence: CDR1 SGHAT, CDR2 FQNNGV. This CDR3 has 18 residues. The V gene end was trimmed by 4 bases and the J gene end by 0 bases; junction bases not matched to a gene: 13. This CDR3 reads CASSSIRDRTRSNYGYTF. In DNA, the CDR3 is TGTGCCAGCAGCTCGATCCGGGACAGGACCCGCTCTAACTATGGCTACACCTTC.

This clone was detected a few times. V usage is TRBV15 and J usage is TRBJ2-7; D gene unclear. The CDR3 has 15 residues. V was shortened by 2 bases and J by 1 base, with 12 bases between the two germline ends. Germline V gene lookup returns CDR1 LNHNV and CDR2 YYDKDF (reference sequence). CDR3: CATSRPNSGSYEQYF. CDR3 sequence (DNA): TGTGCCACCAGCAGACCTAATAGTGGTTCCTACGAGCAGTACTTC.

V gene TRBV20-1 combines with J gene TRBJ2-7; D is unresolved. Germline assignment: CDR1 DFQATT and CDR2 SNEGSKA (reference sequence). The CDR3 is 11 amino acids. With 5 bases removed from V and 7 bases from J, the gap between germline ends came to 12 bases. Here the CDR3 DNA reads TGCAGTGCTCAGATCCTTTCGGAGCAGTACTTC. It yields the protein CSAQILSEQYF.